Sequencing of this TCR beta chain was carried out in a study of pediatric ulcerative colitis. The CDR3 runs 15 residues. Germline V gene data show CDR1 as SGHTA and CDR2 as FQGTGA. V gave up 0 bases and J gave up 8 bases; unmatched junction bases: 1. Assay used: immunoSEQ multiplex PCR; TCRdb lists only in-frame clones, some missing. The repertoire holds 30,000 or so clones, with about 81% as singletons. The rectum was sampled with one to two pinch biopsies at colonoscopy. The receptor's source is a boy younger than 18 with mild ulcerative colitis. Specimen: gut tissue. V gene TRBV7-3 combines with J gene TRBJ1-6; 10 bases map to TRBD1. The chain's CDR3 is CASSLTGTGDSPLHF. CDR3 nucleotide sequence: TGTGCCAGCAGCTTAACCGGGACAGGGGATTCACCCCTCCACTTT.